This TCR beta chain was found in a study of OX40 agonist ivuxolimab in advanced cancers. About the study: Each patient was given ivuxolimab into a vein every 2 weeks, at 0.01 to 10 mg/kg.

Produced via immunoSEQ multiplex PCR; TCRdb's table is partial and in-frame only. Of 65,000 to 80,000 clones in the sample, 90% to 95% are singletons; the top ten hold 0.69%. The CDR3 sequence is 13 residues long. CDR1 is LNHNV, CDR2 YYDKDF, per germline (reference sequence). With V trimmed by 2 bases and J by 5 bases, 1 base remained unmatched. This clonotype was obtained from an adult with an advanced solid tumor such as melanoma, head and neck, liver or kidney cancer. Sequenced here: CD4+ or CD8+ T cells sorted from blood, sampled in a trial of the OX40 agonist ivuxolimab. V gene TRBV15 combines with J gene TRBJ2-5, with 8 bases aligning to TRBD2. The CDR3 sequence is CATSRRLAETQYF. The CDR3, as DNA: TGTGCCACCAGCAGAAGACTAGCGGAGACCCAGTACTTC.